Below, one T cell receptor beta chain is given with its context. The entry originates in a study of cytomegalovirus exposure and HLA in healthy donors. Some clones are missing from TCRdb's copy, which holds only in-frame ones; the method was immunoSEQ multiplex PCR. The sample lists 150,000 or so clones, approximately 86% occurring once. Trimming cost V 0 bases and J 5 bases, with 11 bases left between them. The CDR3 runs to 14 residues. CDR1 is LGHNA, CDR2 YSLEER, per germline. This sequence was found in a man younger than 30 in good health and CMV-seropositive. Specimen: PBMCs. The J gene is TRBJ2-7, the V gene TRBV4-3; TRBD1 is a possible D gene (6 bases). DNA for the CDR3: TGCGCCAGCAGCCAAGAAGGCAGGGGTCACGAGCAGTACTTC. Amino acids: CASSQEGRGHEQYF.